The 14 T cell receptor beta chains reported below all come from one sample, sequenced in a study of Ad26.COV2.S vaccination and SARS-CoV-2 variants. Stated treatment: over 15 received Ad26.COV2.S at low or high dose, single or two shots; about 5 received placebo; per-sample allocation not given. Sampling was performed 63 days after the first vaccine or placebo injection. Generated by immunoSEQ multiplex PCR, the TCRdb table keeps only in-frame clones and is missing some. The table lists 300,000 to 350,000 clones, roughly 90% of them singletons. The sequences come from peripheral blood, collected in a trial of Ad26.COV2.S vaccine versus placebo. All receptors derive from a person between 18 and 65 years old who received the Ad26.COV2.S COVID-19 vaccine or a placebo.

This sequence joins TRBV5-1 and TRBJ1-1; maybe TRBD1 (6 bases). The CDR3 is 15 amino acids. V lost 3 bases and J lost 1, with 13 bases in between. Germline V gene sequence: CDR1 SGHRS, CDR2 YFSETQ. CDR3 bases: TGCGCCAGCAGCTCACAGGGTGTCGGGAACACTGAAGCTTTCTTT. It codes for CASSSQGVGNTEAFF. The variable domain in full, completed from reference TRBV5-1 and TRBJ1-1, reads KAGVTQTPRYLIKTRGQQVTLSCSPISGHRSVSWYQQTPGQGLQFLFEYFSETQRNKGNFPGRFSGRQFSNSRSEMNVSTLELGDSALYLCASSSQGVGNTEAFFGQGTRLTVV.

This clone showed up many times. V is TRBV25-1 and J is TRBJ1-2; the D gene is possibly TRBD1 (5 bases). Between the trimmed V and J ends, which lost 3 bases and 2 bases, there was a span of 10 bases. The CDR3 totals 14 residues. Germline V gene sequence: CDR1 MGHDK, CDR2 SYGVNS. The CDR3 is CASSEEGRNYGYTF. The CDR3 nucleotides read TGTGCCAGCAGTGAGGAGGGACGGAACTATGGCTACACCTTC.

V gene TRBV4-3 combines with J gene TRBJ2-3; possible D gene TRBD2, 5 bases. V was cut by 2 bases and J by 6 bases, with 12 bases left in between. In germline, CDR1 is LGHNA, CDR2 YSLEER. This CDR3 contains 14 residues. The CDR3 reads CASSQTSFGDTQYF. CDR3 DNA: TGCGCCAGCAGCCAAACTAGTTTCGGGGATACGCAGTATTTT.

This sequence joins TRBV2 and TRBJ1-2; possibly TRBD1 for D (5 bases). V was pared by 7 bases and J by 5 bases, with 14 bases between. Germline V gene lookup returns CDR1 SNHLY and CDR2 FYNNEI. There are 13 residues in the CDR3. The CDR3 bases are TGTGCCAGCATAGCGGGGGGTTCGTATGGCTACACCTTC. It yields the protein CASIAGGSYGYTF.

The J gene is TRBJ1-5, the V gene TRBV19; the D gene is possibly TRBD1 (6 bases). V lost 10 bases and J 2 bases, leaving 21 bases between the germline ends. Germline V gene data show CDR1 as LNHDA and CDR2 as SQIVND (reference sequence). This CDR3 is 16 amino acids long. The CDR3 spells CATPKPRDICNQPQHF. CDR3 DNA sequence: TGTGCCACTCCAAAGCCCCGGGACATCTGCAATCAGCCCCAGCATTTT.

The CDR3 DNA sequence: TGTGCCAGCAGCCAAGCTTGGGGGAACGATCAGCCCCAGCATTTT. Translated: CASSQAWGNDQPQHF. This rearrangement joins TRBV3-1 (or the pseudogene TRBV3-2) to TRBJ1-5, with a possible D match to TRBD1 (5 bases). In germline, CDR1 is LGHDT, CDR2 YNNKEL (reference sequence). The CDR3 totals 15 residues. V lost 1 base and J lost 5, with 12 bases in between.

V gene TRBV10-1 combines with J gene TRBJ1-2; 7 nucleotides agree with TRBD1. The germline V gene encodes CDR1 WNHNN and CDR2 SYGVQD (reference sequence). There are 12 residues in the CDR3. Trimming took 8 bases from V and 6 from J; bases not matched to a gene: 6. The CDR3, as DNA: TGCGCCAGCCCGACAGGGCCAGATGGCTACACCTTC. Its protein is CASPTGPDGYTF.

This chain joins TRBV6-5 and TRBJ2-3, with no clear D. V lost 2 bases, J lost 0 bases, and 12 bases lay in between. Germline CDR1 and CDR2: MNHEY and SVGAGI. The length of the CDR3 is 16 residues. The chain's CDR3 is CASSYGLPPSTDTQYF. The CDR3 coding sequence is TGTGCCAGCAGTTACGGGCTACCACCTAGCACAGATACGCAGTATTTT.

CDR3 in DNA: TGTGCCAGCAGCCAAGCGGGGTGGGCAAGCTCCTACGAGCAGTACTTC. Its translation: CASSQAGWASSYEQYF. The chain carries TRBV3-1 (or the pseudogene TRBV3-2) and TRBJ2-7; D possibly corresponds to TRBD2 (5 bases). This CDR3 region has 16 residues. The V gene lost 1 base and the J gene lost 0 bases, with 13 bases spanning the gap. Germline V gene sequence: CDR1 LGHDT, CDR2 YNNKEL (reference sequence).

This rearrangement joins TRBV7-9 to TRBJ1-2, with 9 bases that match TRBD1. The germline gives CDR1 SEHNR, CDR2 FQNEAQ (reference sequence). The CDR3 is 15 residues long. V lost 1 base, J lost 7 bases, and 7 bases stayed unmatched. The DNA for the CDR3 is TGTGCCAGCAGCTTAGTGGGACAGGGAGAGTCTGGCTACACCTTC. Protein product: CASSLVGQGESGYTF.

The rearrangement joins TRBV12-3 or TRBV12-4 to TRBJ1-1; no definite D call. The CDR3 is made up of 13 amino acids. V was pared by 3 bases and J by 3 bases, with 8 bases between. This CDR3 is CASSFGRDTEAFF. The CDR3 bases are TGTGCCAGCAGTTTCGGGCGAGACACTGAAGCTTTCTTT.

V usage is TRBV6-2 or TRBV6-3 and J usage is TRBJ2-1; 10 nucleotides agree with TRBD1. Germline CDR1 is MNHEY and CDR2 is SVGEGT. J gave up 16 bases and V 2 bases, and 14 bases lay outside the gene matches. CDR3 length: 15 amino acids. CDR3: CASSYDSMTRDRGFF. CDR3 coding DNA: TGTGCCAGCAGTTACGACTCAATGACGCGGGACAGGGGATTCTTC.

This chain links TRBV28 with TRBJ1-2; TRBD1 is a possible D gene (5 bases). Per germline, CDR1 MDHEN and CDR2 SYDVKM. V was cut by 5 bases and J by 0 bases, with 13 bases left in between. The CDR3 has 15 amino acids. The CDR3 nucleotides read TGTGCCAGCAGTAAACGACAGCCTCCTAACTATGGCTACACCTTC. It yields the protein CASSKRQPPNYGYTF.

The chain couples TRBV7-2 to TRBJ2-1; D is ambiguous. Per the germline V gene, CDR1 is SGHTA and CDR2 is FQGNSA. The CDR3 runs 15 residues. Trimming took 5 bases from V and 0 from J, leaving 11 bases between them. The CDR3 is CASSPDGGSYNEQFF. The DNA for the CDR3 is TGTGCCAGCAGCCCCGACGGTGGCTCCTACAATGAGCAGTTCTTC.